This passage covers 15 T cell receptor beta chains from one sample sequenced in a study of cytomegalovirus exposure and HLA in healthy donors. A multiplex PCR was run with 60 Vbeta primers and 13 Jbeta primers. Method: immunoSEQ multiplex PCR; TCRdb's copy keeps in-frame clones and lacks some. Counted here are around 130,000 clones, about 80% occurring once; the ten biggest clones make up 0.95% to 1.1%. Sample: PBMCs. These receptors originate from a human donor in good health.

The chain employs TRBV19 and TRBJ2-7; possibly TRBD1 for D (5 bases). V lost 3 bases, J lost 5 bases, and 14 bases lay in between. The germline V gene encodes CDR1 LNHDA and CDR2 SQIVND (reference sequence). The CDR3 length is 14 residues. This chain's CDR3 is CASSIGVRQHEQYF. DNA for the CDR3: TGTGCCAGTAGTATTGGGGTCCGACAGCACGAGCAGTACTTC.

The rearrangement uses TRBV13 and TRBJ2-7; the match to TRBD1 covers 9 bases. Germline V gene lookup returns CDR1 PRHDT and CDR2 FYEKMQ (reference sequence). V shed 0 bases, J shed 3 bases, and the junction held 27 bases outside the gene matches. The CDR3 contains 23 residues. The CDR3 loop reads CASSLGTGTGTIMEDGPNYEQYF. The CDR3 DNA follows: TGTGCCAGCAGCTTAGGAACCGGGACAGGGACGATAATGGAAGATGGGCCCAACTACGAGCAGTACTTC.

The chain recombines TRBV7-2 with TRBJ2-1; 7 bases fit TRBD1. Losses at the gene ends were 5 bases for V and 9 bases for J; bases not matched to a gene: 16. The CDR3 sequence is 16 residues long. Germline CDR1 SGHTA, CDR2 FQGNSA. This CDR3 reads CASSPIWDPGGGEQFF. The CDR3 DNA reads as TGTGCCAGCAGCCCGATCTGGGACCCAGGGGGTGGTGAGCAGTTCTTC. The full variable domain, in which reference TRBV7-2 and TRBJ2-1 provide the parts outside the CDR3, is GAGVSQSPSNKVTEKGKDVELRCDPISGHTALYWYRQSLGQGLEFLIYFQGNSAPDKSGLPSDRFSAERTGGSVSTLTIQRTQQEDSAVYLCASSPIWDPGGGEQFFGPGTRLTVL.

The chain couples TRBV5-1 to TRBJ1-1; D is perhaps TRBD1 (6 bases). This CDR3 spans 14 amino acids. Germline CDR1 and CDR2: SGHRS and YFSETQ. The ends were cut back, 0 bases at V and 5 bases at J, with 11 bases in the middle. This CDR3 reads CASSLAGGRTEAFF. CDR3 nucleotides: TGCGCCAGCAGCTTGGCCGGGGGGCGGACTGAAGCTTTCTTT. Combining the CDR3 with reference TRBV5-1 and TRBJ1-1 gives the whole variable domain KAGVTQTPRYLIKTRGQQVTLSCSPISGHRSVSWYQQTPGQGLQFLFEYFSETQRNKGNFPGRFSGRQFSNSRSEMNVSTLELGDSALYLCASSLAGGRTEAFFGQGTRLTVV.

The chain employs TRBV6-1 and TRBJ2-2, with D possibly matching TRBD1 (5 bases). This CDR3 region has 15 residues. CDR1 MNHNS and CDR2 SASEGT come from the germline V gene. Trimming removed 4 bases at V and 8 bases at J, with 17 bases between. As DNA, the CDR3 is TGTGCCAGCAGTGTTGGGGCAGGGCGGTTGGGGGAGCTGTTTTTT. This translates into CASSVGAGRLGELFF.

V and J are TRBV5-4 and TRBJ1-1, with 8 bases that match TRBD1. The CDR3 covers 15 residues. The V segment lost 0 bases and the J segment 4 bases; nucleotides outside the gene matches: 5. The germline V gene encodes CDR1 SGHNT and CDR2 YYREEE (reference sequence). In DNA form, the CDR3 reads TGTGCCAGCAGCTTGGCCGGTACAGGGGGCACTGAAGCTTTCTTT. Translated, it gives CASSLAGTGGTEAFF.

The sample holds one count of this clone. For the CDR3, the DNA is TGTGCCAGCAGTTACGGGACTACCTCGGGGGATACGCAGTATTTT. Translated: CASSYGTTSGDTQYF. V is TRBV6-6 and J is TRBJ2-3, with TRBD2 identical over 7 bases. The germline CDR1 and CDR2 sequences are MNHNY and SVGAGI (reference sequence). V lost 2 bases and J lost 6; bases outside the gene matches: 8. The CDR3 runs to 15 residues.

The chain uses TRBV27 and TRBJ1-5, with 8 bases lining up with TRBD1. The V gene's germline CDR1 is MNHEY and CDR2 SMNVEV (reference sequence). Trimming at V came to 4 bases and at J to 7 bases, leaving 6 bases not matched to a gene. This CDR3 contains 14 residues. CDR3 region: CASSSGQGRQPQHF. In DNA form, the CDR3 reads TGTGCCAGCAGTTCTGGACAGGGTAGGCAGCCCCAGCATTTT.

The gene calls are TRBV7-2 and TRBJ1-6, with a possible D match to TRBD1 (5 bases). This CDR3 region has 14 residues. Trimming took off 5 bases at V and 6 bases at J, with 11 bases between the two ends. Germline loops: CDR1 SGHTA, CDR2 FQGNSA. The CDR3 loop reads CASSQRGFNSPLHF. CDR3 bases: TGTGCCAGCAGCCAGCGGGGGTTTAATTCACCCCTCCACTTT.

The CDR3: CASSLGGGNPNTGELFF. For the CDR3, the DNA is TGTGCCAGCAGCTTAGGTGGGGGGAATCCGAACACCGGGGAGCTGTTTTTT. V gene TRBV11-3 combines with J gene TRBJ2-2; possibly TRBD2 for D (6 bases). The CDR3 runs 17 residues. Germline loops: CDR1 SGHNT, CDR2 YENEEA. Between the trimmed V and J ends, which lost 1 base and 0 bases, there was a span of 12 bases.

V and J are TRBV11-3 and TRBJ1-2, with 8 positions matching TRBD1. CDR3 length: 18 residues. J gave up 6 bases and V 5 bases, and 20 bases lay outside the gene matches. Germline V gene sequence: CDR1 SGHNT, CDR2 YENEEA. CDR3 residues: CASSPYKRPNRGVDGYTF. The CDR3 DNA reads TGTGCCAGCAGCCCATACAAGAGGCCGAACAGGGGGGTGGATGGCTACACCTTC.

In its sample, this clone was seen a few times. The chain carries TRBV7-9 and TRBJ1-3, with 7 nucleotides matching TRBD1. Trimming cost V 5 bases and J 2 bases; bases outside gene matches: 12. The CDR3 covers 17 residues. From germline, CDR1 is SEHNR and CDR2 FQNEAQ (reference sequence). CDR3 sequence (DNA): TGTGCCAGCAGCCTCCGGATCGAGACAGGGACTGGAAACACCATATATTTT. Its translation: CASSLRIETGTGNTIYF. The full variable domain, its missing parts supplied by reference TRBV7-9 and TRBJ1-3, is DTGVSQNPRHKITKRGQNVTFRCDPISEHNRLYWYRQTLGQGPEFLTYFQNEAQLEKSRLLSDRFSAERPKGSFSTLEIQRTEQGDSAMYLCASSLRIETGTGNTIYFGEGSWLTVV.

This clone was seen once. This chain links TRBV5-8 with TRBJ2-5; D possibly corresponds to TRBD2 (6 bases). The tail of the sequence fits TRBJ2-7 better, so the J call may be wrong. This CDR3 region has 14 residues. Germline values: CDR1 SGHTS, CDR2 YDEGEE. This CDR3 reads CASSFNGLNYEQYF. The CDR3 region has the DNA TGTGCCAGCAGCTTTAATGGACTAAACTACGAGCAGTACTTC.

V and J are TRBV7-3 and TRBJ2-2, with 11 bases aligning to TRBD1. V dropped 5 bases and J dropped 7; count of bases not matched to a gene: 21. Germline V gene sequence: CDR1 SGHTA, CDR2 FQGTGA. The CDR3 is 20 amino acids. CDR3 sequence (DNA): TGTGCCAGCAGCGCGGTCGGGACAGGGGGACCCTGGGGTAACGGCGGGGAGCTGTTTTTT. This encodes CASSAVGTGGPWGNGGELFF.

The V gene is TRBV9, the J gene TRBJ1-2, with no clear D. CDR1 is SGDLS and CDR2 is YYNGEE in the germline V gene. There are 15 residues in the CDR3. V lost 4 bases to trimming and J lost 2 bases, with 15 bases between them. CDR3 nucleotides: TGTGCCAGCAGCTTATCCTCGGCGGCGAACTATGGCTACACCTTC. It yields the protein CASSLSSAANYGYTF.